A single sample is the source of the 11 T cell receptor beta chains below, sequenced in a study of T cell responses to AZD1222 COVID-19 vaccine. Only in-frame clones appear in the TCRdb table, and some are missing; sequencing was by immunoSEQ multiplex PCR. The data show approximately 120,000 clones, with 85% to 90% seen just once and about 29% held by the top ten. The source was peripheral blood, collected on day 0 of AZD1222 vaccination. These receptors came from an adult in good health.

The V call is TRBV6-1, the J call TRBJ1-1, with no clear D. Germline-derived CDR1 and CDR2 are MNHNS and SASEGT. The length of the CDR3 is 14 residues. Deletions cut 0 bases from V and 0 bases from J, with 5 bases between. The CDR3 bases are TGTGCCAGCAGTGAAGCGCGAGTGAACACTGAAGCTTTCTTT. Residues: CASSEARVNTEAFF.

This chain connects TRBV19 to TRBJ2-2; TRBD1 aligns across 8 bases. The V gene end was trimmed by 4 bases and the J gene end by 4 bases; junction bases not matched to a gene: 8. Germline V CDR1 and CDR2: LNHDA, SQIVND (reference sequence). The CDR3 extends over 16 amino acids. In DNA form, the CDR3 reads TGTGCCAGTAGTACCGGGACAGGTCGGGGCACCGGGGAGCTGTTTTTT. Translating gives CASSTGTGRGTGELFF.

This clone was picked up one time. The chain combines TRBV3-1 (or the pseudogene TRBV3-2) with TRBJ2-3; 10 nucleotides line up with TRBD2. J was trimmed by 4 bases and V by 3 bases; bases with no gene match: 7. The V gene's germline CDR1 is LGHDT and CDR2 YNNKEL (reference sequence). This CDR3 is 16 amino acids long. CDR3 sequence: CASSQDTSGVPDTQYF. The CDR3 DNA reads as TGTGCCAGCAGCCAGGATACTAGCGGGGTTCCAGATACGCAGTATTTT.

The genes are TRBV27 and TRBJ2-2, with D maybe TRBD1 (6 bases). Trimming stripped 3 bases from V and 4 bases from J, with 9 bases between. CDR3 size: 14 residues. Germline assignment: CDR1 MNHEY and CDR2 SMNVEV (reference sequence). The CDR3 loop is CASSFGGITGELFF. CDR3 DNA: TGTGCCAGCAGTTTTGGGGGCATCACCGGGGAGCTGTTTTTT.

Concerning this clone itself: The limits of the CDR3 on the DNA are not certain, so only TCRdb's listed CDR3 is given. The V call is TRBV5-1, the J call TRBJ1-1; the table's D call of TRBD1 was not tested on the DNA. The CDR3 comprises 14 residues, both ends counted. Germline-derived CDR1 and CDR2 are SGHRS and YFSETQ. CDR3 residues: CASSVGTGAQLSFF.

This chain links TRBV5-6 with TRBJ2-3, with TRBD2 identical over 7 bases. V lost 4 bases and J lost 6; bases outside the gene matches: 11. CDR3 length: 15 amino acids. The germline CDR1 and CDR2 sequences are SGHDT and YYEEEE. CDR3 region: CASSPGTGGTDTQYF. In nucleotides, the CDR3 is TGTGCCAGCAGCCCCGGGACGGGAGGTACCGATACGCAGTATTTT.

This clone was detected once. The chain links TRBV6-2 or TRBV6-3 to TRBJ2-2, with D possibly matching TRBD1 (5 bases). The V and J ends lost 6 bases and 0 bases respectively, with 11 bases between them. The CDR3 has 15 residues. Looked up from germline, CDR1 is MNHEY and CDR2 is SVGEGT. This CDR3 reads CASSQGFANTGELFF. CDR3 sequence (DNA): TGTGCCAGCAGCCAGGGCTTCGCGAACACCGGGGAGCTGTTTTTT.

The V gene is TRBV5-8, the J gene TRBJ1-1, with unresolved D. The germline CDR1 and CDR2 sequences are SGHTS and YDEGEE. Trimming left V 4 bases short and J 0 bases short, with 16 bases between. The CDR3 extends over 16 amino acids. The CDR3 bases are TGTGCCAGCAGCCTACGACCCATGGGGATGAACACTGAAGCTTTCTTT. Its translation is CASSLRPMGMNTEAFF.

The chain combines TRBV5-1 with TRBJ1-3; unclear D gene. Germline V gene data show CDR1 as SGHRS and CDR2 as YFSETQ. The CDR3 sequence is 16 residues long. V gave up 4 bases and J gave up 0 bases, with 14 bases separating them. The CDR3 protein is CASSPQPGFSGNTIYF. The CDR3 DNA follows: TGCGCCAGCAGCCCACAGCCGGGGTTCTCTGGAAACACCATATATTTT. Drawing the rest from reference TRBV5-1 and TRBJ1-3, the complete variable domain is KAGVTQTPRYLIKTRGQQVTLSCSPISGHRSVSWYQQTPGQGLQFLFEYFSETQRNKGNFPGRFSGRQFSNSRSEMNVSTLELGDSALYLCASSPQPGFSGNTIYFGEGSWLTVV.

In DNA, the CDR3 is TGTGCCAGCAGCCGGGACAGGGTTTCCGAGCAGTACTTC. Protein sequence: CASSRDRVSEQYF. This chain uses TRBV12-3 or TRBV12-4 with TRBJ2-7; 9 bases agree with TRBD1. Trimming removed 6 bases from V and 6 bases from J; junction bases left unmatched: 6. The CDR3 has 13 amino acids.

The CDR3 DNA sequence: TGCGCCAGCAGCTTTGGGGCAGCCCAAGAGACCCAGTACTTC. Its translation is CASSFGAAQETQYF. The chain combines TRBV5-1 with TRBJ2-5; tentative D call: TRBD1 (5 bases). This CDR3 is built from 14 residues. Germline loops: CDR1 SGHRS, CDR2 YFSETQ. Trimming left V 2 bases short and J 1 base short, with 9 bases between.